Sequencing of this TCR beta chain was carried out in a study of T cell responses to AZD1222 COVID-19 vaccine. Study-level findings and limits: Repertoires were obtained only post-peak T cell response. The donors showed a predominance of white British ancestry and of females, with possible underestimation of clonal diversity.

Some clones are missing from TCRdb's copy, which holds only in-frame ones; the method was immunoSEQ multiplex PCR. The sample has some 150,000 clones; approximately 90% are singletons. Concerning this clone itself: What it binds is not known.

CDR3 length: 13 amino acids. With 0 bases removed from V and 4 bases from J, the gap between germline ends came to 7 bases. Germline CDR1 and CDR2: LNHNV and YYDKDF (reference sequence). The specimen was peripheral blood, collected 28 days after the second AZD1222 dose. This rearrangement joins TRBV15 to TRBJ2-7; D is uncertain. This receptor was identified in an adult who received the AZD1222 COVID-19 vaccine. CDR3 amino acids: CATSRERGYEQYF. DNA of the CDR3: TGTGCCACCAGCAGAGAGAGAGGTTACGAGCAGTACTTC. Looking up the rest from reference TRBV15 and TRBJ2-7 gives the full variable domain: DAMVIQNPRYQVTQFGKPVTLSCSQTLNHNVMYWYQQKSSQAPKLLFHYYDKDFNNEADTPDNFQSRRPNTSFCFLDIRSPGLGDTAMYLCATSRERGYEQYFGPGTRLTVT.